This T cell receptor (beta chain) was profiled in a study of OX40 agonist ivuxolimab in advanced cancers. Study as a whole: Patients received ivuxolimab, an intravenous treatment, every 2 weeks at 0.01 to 10 mg/kg. Patients with hepatocellular carcinoma, melanoma, renal cell or head and neck cancer made up the dose-escalation patients.

Study outcomes and limitations: With doses of 0.1-3.0 mg/kg, partial responders showed among the lowest clonal expansion.

A word on this clone: Its antigen is still unknown.

The protocol was immunoSEQ multiplex PCR, while the TCRdb copy is restricted to in-frame clones and leaves out a portion. The sample has about 35,000 clones, about nine tenths seen once. The source of this sequence is an adult with an advanced solid tumor such as melanoma, head and neck, liver or kidney cancer. The source material was CD4+ or CD8+ T cells sorted from blood, sampled in a trial of the OX40 agonist ivuxolimab.

CDR3 DNA sequence: TGCAGCGTTTTTATCAGACTAGCGGGACCCTCCTACGAGCAGTACTTC. Protein sequence: CSVFIRLAGPSYEQYF. The gene calls are TRBV29-1 and TRBJ2-7; 11 positions agree with TRBD2. Germline trimming cut 5 bases from V and 0 bases from J; bases unmatched to any gene: 9. Germline V gives CDR1 SQVTM, CDR2 ANQGSEA. The CDR3 consists of 16 residues.